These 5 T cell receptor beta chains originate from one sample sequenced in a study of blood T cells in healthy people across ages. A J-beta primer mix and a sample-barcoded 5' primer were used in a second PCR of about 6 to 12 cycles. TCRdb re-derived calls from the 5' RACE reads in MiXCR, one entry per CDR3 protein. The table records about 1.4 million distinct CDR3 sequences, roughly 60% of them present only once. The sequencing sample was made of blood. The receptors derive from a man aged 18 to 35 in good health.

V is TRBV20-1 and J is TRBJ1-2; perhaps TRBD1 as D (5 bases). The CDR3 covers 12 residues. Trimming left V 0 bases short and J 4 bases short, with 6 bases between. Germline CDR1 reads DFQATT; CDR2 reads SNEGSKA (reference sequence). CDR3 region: CSARDGTYGYTF. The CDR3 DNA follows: TGCAGTGCTAGAGACGGGACCTATGGCTACACCTTC.

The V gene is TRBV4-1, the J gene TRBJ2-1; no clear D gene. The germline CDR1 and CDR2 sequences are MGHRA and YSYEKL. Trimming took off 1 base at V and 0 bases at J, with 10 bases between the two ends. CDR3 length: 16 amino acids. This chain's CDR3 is CASSQVHLSSYNEQFF. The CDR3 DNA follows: TGCGCCAGCAGCCAAGTGCACCTTTCCTCCTACAATGAGCAGTTCTTC.

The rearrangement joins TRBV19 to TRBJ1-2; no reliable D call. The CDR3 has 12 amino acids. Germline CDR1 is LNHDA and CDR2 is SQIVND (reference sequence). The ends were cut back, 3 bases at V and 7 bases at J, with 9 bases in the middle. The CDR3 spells CASSMSGLGYTF. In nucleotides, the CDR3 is TGTGCCAGTAGTATGAGTGGTCTTGGCTACACCTTC. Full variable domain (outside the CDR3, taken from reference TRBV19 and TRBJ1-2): DGGITQSPKYLFRKEGQNVTLSCEQNLNHDAMYWYRQDPGQGLRLIYYSQIVNDFQKGDIAEGYSVSREKKESFPLTVTSAQKNPTAFYLCASSMSGLGYTFGSGTRLTVV.

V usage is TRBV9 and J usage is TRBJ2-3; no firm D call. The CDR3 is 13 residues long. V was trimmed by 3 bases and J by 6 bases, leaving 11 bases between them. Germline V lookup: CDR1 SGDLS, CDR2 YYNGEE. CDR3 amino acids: CASSGGSTDTQYF. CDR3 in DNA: TGTGCCAGCAGCGGTGGGTCGACCGATACGCAGTATTTT. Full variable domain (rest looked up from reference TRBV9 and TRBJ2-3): DSGVTQTPKHLITATGQRVTLRCSPRSGDLSVYWYQQSLDQGLQFLIQYYNGEERAKGNILERFSAQQFPDLHSELNLSSLELGDSALYFCASSGGSTDTQYFGPGTRLTVL.

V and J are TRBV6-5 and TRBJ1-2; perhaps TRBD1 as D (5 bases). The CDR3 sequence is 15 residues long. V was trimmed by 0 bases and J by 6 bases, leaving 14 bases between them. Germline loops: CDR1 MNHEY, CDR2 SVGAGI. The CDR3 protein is CASSYSGGAGNGYTF. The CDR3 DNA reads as TGTGCCAGCAGTTACTCAGGAGGGGCTGGTAATGGCTACACCTTC.